The 17 T cell receptor beta chains given below trace back to one sample, sequenced in a study of CD8 T cells in ankylosing spondylitis. TCRdb called the 5' RACE reads again in MiXCR, with one record for every CDR3 protein. The sample records 200,000 or so distinct CDR3 sequences, 18% being singletons. The sequencing sample was made of blood, either unsorted or a sorted T cell fraction (not recorded which). These receptors originate from a male donor aged 5 to 30 with ankylosing spondylitis or in good health (not recorded which).

In this sample, this clonotype turned up a few times. This chain joins TRBV12-3 or TRBV12-4 and TRBJ2-6, with 8 nucleotides matching TRBD1. J was trimmed by 3 bases and V by 4 bases; bases with no gene match: 11. The CDR3 is made up of 18 amino acids. The DNA of the CDR3 is TGTGCCAGCAGTTACTCAGGGGGCGTTCACATTGGGGCCAACGTCCTGACTTTC. Its translation: CASSYSGGVHIGANVLTF.

Of note for this clonotype: The junction shows a germline mismatch at one end, possibly a read error. The chain employs TRBV11-3 and TRBJ2-3, with D maybe TRBD2 (6 bases). CDR3 length equals 13 residues. The germline V gene encodes CDR1 SGHNT and CDR2 YENEEA. CDR3 nucleotide sequence: TGTGCCAGCAGCCGCACGTCGGGGGATACACAGTATTTT. It is translated as CASSRTSGDTQYF.

V is TRBV4-2 and J is TRBJ2-3, with TRBD2 matching over 7 bases. Looked up from germline, CDR1 is LGHNA and CDR2 is YNFKEQ. The CDR3 has 16 residues. With V trimmed by 0 bases and J by 7 bases, 10 bases remained unmatched. The CDR3 loop reads CASSQDKRTRGNTQYF. CDR3 coding DNA: TGTGCCAGCAGCCAAGATAAGAGGACTAGGGGAAATACGCAGTATTTT.

In this sample, this clonotype turned up many times. The genes are TRBV20-1 and TRBJ2-1; a possible D gene is TRBD2 (5 bases). Germline V gene data show CDR1 as DFQATT and CDR2 as SNEGSKA (reference sequence). The CDR3 spans 8 residues. Trimming removed 6 bases from V and 14 bases from J, with 8 bases in between. CDR3 coding DNA: TGCAGTGCCCCCGGGGAGTTCTTC. Protein: CSAPGEFF.

In its sample, this clonotype was seen many times. The J gene is TRBJ2-2, the V gene TRBV20-1; weak D call: TRBD2 (6 bases). The CDR3 has 16 residues. Per the germline V gene, CDR1 is DFQATT and CDR2 is SNEGSKA (reference sequence). The V and J ends lost 1 base and 6 bases respectively, with 18 bases between them. The CDR3 loop is CSARGRLVSDAGELFF. CDR3 sequence (DNA): TGCAGTGCTAGAGGAAGACTAGTTTCGGATGCCGGGGAGCTGTTTTTT.

This chain joins TRBV2 and TRBJ2-3; D is undetermined. This CDR3 is built from 11 residues. The V gene's germline CDR1 is SNHLY and CDR2 FYNNEI. Trimming removed 6 bases at V and 9 bases at J, with 10 bases between. Here the CDR3 reads CASRGKGTQYF. The CDR3 nucleotides are TGTGCCAGCAGAGGAAAGGGCACGCAGTATTTT.

A few counts support this clonotype. V gene TRBV7-6 combines with J gene TRBJ2-1; 7 bases are a match to TRBD2. The V gene's germline CDR1 is SGHVS and CDR2 FNYEAQ. CDR3 size: 16 residues. V trimming: 4 bases; J trimming: 8 bases; junction bases outside the gene matches: 14. CDR3 DNA: TGTGCCAGCAGCTACGCACAGCCGGGGACTAAATATGAGCAGTTCTTC. Translation: CASSYAQPGTKYEQFF.

This clonotype was counted at least ten times. This chain uses TRBV28 with TRBJ2-7, with D perhaps matching TRBD1 (6 bases). Between the trimmed V and J ends, which lost 6 bases and 3 bases, there was a span of 18 bases. CDR1 and CDR2 from the germline V gene are MDHEN and SYDVKM. The CDR3 length is 15 residues. This CDR3 reads CASRRYGGEVYEQYF. For the CDR3, the DNA is TGTGCCAGCAGAAGATATGGGGGCGAAGTCTACGAGCAGTACTTC.

The chain has TRBV28 and TRBJ1-2; a possible D gene is TRBD1 (6 bases). The CDR3 extends over 15 amino acids. V lost 2 bases to trimming and J lost 8 bases, with 18 bases between them. Germline V lookup: CDR1 MDHEN, CDR2 SYDVKM. In DNA form, the CDR3 reads TGTGCCAGCAGTTTAGCCTTATACAGGGTTCTAGGCTACACCTTC. It specifies CASSLALYRVLGYTF.

The V and J genes are TRBV20-1 and TRBJ2-7, with a weak D call TRBD2 (6 bases). The ends were cut back, 6 bases at V and 2 bases at J, with 17 bases in the middle. The CDR3 contains 14 residues. The germline V gene has CDR1 DFQATT and CDR2 SNEGSKA (reference sequence). The CDR3 is CSATAGTHTYEQYF. In nucleotides, the CDR3 is TGCAGTGCGACGGCCGGGACTCATACCTACGAGCAGTACTTC.

This clonotype was observed at least ten times. The J gene is TRBJ1-1, the V gene TRBV27; 7 bases fit TRBD1. J was trimmed by 3 bases and V by 4 bases; bases with no gene match: 11. CDR1 and CDR2 (germline): MNHEY, SMNVEV (reference sequence). The CDR3 is 16 residues long. CDR3 in amino acids: CASSSHRQGLHTEAFF. The DNA for the CDR3 is TGTGCCAGCAGTTCCCACAGACAGGGCCTACACACTGAAGCTTTCTTT.

This clonotype was counted ten times or more. The chain employs TRBV6-5 and TRBJ1-6; the D is unclear. Between the trimmed V and J ends, which lost 2 bases and 6 bases, there was a span of 11 bases. The CDR3 sequence is 15 residues long. Germline CDR1 reads MNHEY; CDR2 reads SVGAGI. CDR3 sequence: CASSYEGGSNSPLHF. In DNA, the CDR3 is TGTGCCAGCAGTTACGAGGGAGGCAGTAATTCACCCCTCCACTTT.

This clonotype has at least ten counts. The chain employs TRBV6-5 and TRBJ2-7; weak D call: TRBD2 (5 bases). Germline CDR1 and CDR2: MNHEY and SVGAGI. The CDR3 consists of 17 residues. The V and J ends lost 0 bases and 2 bases respectively, with 17 bases between them. The CDR3 nucleotides read TGTGCCAGCAGTTACTCGCCACCGGAGGTTGGGACCTACGAGCAGTACGTC. This gives the protein CASSYSPPEVGTYEQYV.

This clonotype was seen more than once but under ten times. This chain joins TRBV12-3 or TRBV12-4 and TRBJ1-5, with D possibly matching TRBD1 (6 bases). This CDR3 has 15 residues. Trimming shortened V by 5 bases and J by 0 bases, and 11 bases separated the two germline ends. CDR3 amino acids: CASSRQAISNQPQHF. In DNA form, the CDR3 reads TGTGCCAGCAGTAGACAGGCGATTAGCAATCAGCCCCAGCATTTT.

This clonotype was observed at least ten times. The CDR3 DNA follows: TGTGCCAGCAGCGTACGAGGGGGCTTCGATACGCAGTATTTT. Translating it yields CASSVRGGFDTQYF. The chain carries TRBV9 and TRBJ2-3; 7 bases align to TRBD1. Trimming at V came to 1 base and at J to 6 bases, leaving 5 bases not matched to a gene. In germline, CDR1 is SGDLS, CDR2 YYNGEE. This CDR3 contains 14 residues.

This clonotype showed up many times. This sequence joins TRBV12-3 or TRBV12-4 and TRBJ1-5; no reliable D call. Trimming removed 6 bases from V and 7 bases from J, with 13 bases in between. The CDR3 consists of 13 residues. CDR3 in DNA: TGTGCCAGCAGCCCGGAAGGAGAACAGCCCCAGCATTTT. It codes for CASSPEGEQPQHF.

This clonotype occurred a few times. CDR3 region: CASSPPQGQRGNEQFF. Written as DNA, the CDR3 is TGTGCCAGCAGTCCCCCCCAAGGACAGCGAGGGAATGAGCAGTTCTTC. This sequence joins TRBV28 and TRBJ2-1, with D maybe TRBD1 (6 bases). The CDR3 length is 16 residues. In germline, CDR1 is MDHEN, CDR2 SYDVKM. V lost 5 bases, J lost 7 bases, and 21 bases lay in between.